This TCR beta chain was recorded in a study of blood T cell repertoires in COVID-19 (dated by TCRdb to 2020 to 2022). Background for the entire study: Samples covering the acute and convalescent phases of COVID-19 were provided by collaborators in the United States, Italy and Spain. The prospective study material was composed of cDNA or gDNA derived from T cells, B-cell-depleted T cells, or PBMCs. Subjects who had been exposed to COVID-19, were actively infected with it, or had recovered from it provided the deeply sampled blood TCRbeta repertoires that made up the dataset. The repertoires were released in a freely available public database meant as a resource for research on the immune response to SARS-CoV-2. The samples were drawn from the first 160 participants of the ongoing ImmuneRACE study and from roughly 1,300 subjects provided by 6 global collaborators. A de-identified subject ID, COVID-19 status, age in years and sex were almost always included in the sample metadata. Where available, HLA class I and class II types were obtained from metadata supplied by the sample provider rather than from assay-based typing. Overall results and qualifications from the work: How much clinical and demographic metadata was included differed by source and by participant, and the metadata was provided uncurated.

A word on this clone: What antigen it recognizes has not been identified. The input lacks base qualities; no much larger clone sits a single base away.

The immunoSEQ Assay, a bias-controlled multiplex PCR, was used to amplify TCRbeta CDR3 regions from genomic DNA. Processing in the source paper ran as follows. Within the assay, amplification of reference gene primers was used to estimate how many nucleated cells each sample contained. To quantify the absolute abundance of each unique TCRbeta CDR3 rearrangement, sequence reads were collapsed and filtered. Productive Simpson clonality was computed per sample as the square root of Simpson's diversity index over productive rearrangements. TCRdb stores this immuneACCESS table with in-frame sequences only. Part of the clones is absent; in the studies checked, under half of the shortfall reflects unresolved V genes, and no reason is known for the rest. That table supplies the V and J calls and clone size; D and trimming were determined from the DNA. The table for this sample lists 52,000 or so clones; about 82% of them were counted only once. The top ten constitute about 12% of the sample.

V loses 6 bases of germline sequence and J loses 3 bases, and the interval between the two ends is 21 bases. The germline V gene (reference sequence) provides CDR1 LNHDA and CDR2 SQIVND. The CDR3 contains 16 residues, cysteine and phenylalanine counted. Only the CDR3 DNA stays, 48 bases, in frame from base 1. The collaborating institutions used their own protocols to collect whole blood in K2EDTA tubes. For TCRbeta analysis, collaborators shipped samples as frozen whole blood, isolated PBMCs, or DNA extracted from either of those sample types. The rearranged segments are TRBV19 and TRBJ2-7; the D gene is perhaps TRBD1, on 6 matching bases. The sequence was obtained from a human donor in a cohort sampled during active COVID-19. Sequenced material: peripheral blood. The CDR3 region reads CASSLAVGRGGYEQYF. The sequenced DNA: TGTGCCAGTAGCCTCGCTGTGGGCAGGGGCGGCTACGAGCAGTACTTC. Reference TRBV19 and TRBJ2-7 genes cover what lies past the CDR3, so the full variable domain is DGGITQSPKYLFRKEGQNVTLSCEQNLNHDAMYWYRQDPGQGLRLIYYSQIVNDFQKGDIAEGYSVSREKKESFPLTVTSAQKNPTAFYLCASSLAVGRGGYEQYFGPGTRLTVT.